These 22 T cell receptor beta chains came from one sample sequenced in a study of T cell clones after liver transplantation. The data were produced by immunoSEQ multiplex PCR, yet TCRdb's version contains in-frame clones alone and is incomplete. The sample has roughly 12,000 clones; roughly four fifths are singletons. This specimen consisted of CD8+ T cells from blood, obtained at the 22-month timepoint. These receptors all stem from a human patient who received a liver transplant. Part of the T cell pool may stem from the graft donor.

The genes are TRBV4-3 and TRBJ1-1, with D possibly TRBD1 on 6 matching bases. With 0 bases removed from V and 2 bases from J, the gap between germline ends came to 10 bases. CDR1 and CDR2 from the germline V gene are LGHNA and YSLEER. This CDR3 region has 15 residues. CDR3 coding DNA: TGCGCCAGCAGCCAAGAAGGGGGATCAAACACTGAAGCTTTCTTT. Protein product: CASSQEGGSNTEAFF.

V gene TRBV4-1 combines with J gene TRBJ2-3; D uncertain. The CDR3 is 14 amino acids. V was cut by 1 base and J by 2 bases, with 7 bases left in between. The germline CDR1 and CDR2 sequences are MGHRA and YSYEKL. DNA for the CDR3: TGCGCCAGCAGCCAAGTCCTTTTCACAGATACGCAGTATTTT. Protein product: CASSQVLFTDTQYF.

The chain uses TRBV29-1 and TRBJ2-7; TRBD2 matches 8 bases. In germline, CDR1 is SQVTM, CDR2 ANQGSEA. J was trimmed by 4 bases and V by 6 bases; bases with no gene match: 11. The CDR3 consists of 14 residues. DNA of the CDR3: TGCAGCGTGATCGGGGGGGCGGGAGGTTACGAGCAGTACTTC. Translating it yields CSVIGGAGGYEQYF.

This clone was observed at least ten times. The chain links TRBV9 to TRBJ2-7, with 8 bases aligning to TRBD2. The CDR3 consists of 14 residues. Germline-derived CDR1 and CDR2 are SGDLS and YYNGEE. V was clipped by 4 bases and J by 0 bases; unmatched bases: 3. The CDR3 region has the DNA TGTGCCAGCAGCCCCAGCGGGAGCTCCTACGAGCAGTACTTC. This sequence encodes CASSPSGSSYEQYF.

This clone appeared once. The chain is built from TRBV5-1 and TRBJ2-5; perhaps TRBD1 as D (6 bases). Trimming took 3 bases from V and 0 from J, leaving 15 bases between them. CDR1 SGHRS and CDR2 YFSETQ come from the germline V gene. The CDR3 runs to 16 residues. CDR3 nucleotides: TGCGCCAGCAGCTGGCCGGGACATACGTACCAAGAGACCCAGTACTTC. Encoded protein: CASSWPGHTYQETQYF.

The rearrangement links TRBV5-7 to TRBJ2-5; 10 nucleotides line up with TRBD2. TRBV5-7 is an open reading frame whose function is uncertain. J gave up 5 bases and V 4 bases, and 8 bases lay outside the gene matches. CDR3 length equals 15 residues. CDR3: CASSQKRGGYETQYF. The CDR3 DNA follows: TGTGCCAGCAGCCAAAAGCGGGGGGGATACGAGACCCAGTACTTC.

The rearrangement joins TRBV9 to TRBJ2-3; TRBD2 might be the D (6 bases). The CDR3 length is 15 residues. Germline loops: CDR1 SGDLS, CDR2 YYNGEE. Trimming left V 6 bases short and J 2 bases short, with 16 bases between. CDR3 protein: CASTEGSGYTDTQYF. Written as DNA, the CDR3 is TGTGCCAGCACCGAGGGTAGCGGCTACACAGATACGCAGTATTTT.

The V gene is TRBV7-2, the J gene TRBJ2-6, with D unresolved. Per germline, CDR1 SGHTA and CDR2 FQGNSA. V dropped 5 bases and J dropped 4 bases, with 9 bases sitting between them. CDR3 length: 14 residues. This CDR3 reads CASSPKVGANVLTF. Written as DNA, the CDR3 is TGTGCCAGCAGCCCCAAGGTCGGGGCCAACGTCCTGACTTTC. The variable domain in full, with the rest retrieved from reference TRBV7-2 and TRBJ2-6, is GAGVSQSPSNKVTEKGKDVELRCDPISGHTALYWYRQSLGQGLEFLIYFQGNSAPDKSGLPSDRFSAERTGGSVSTLTIQRTQQEDSAVYLCASSPKVGANVLTFGAGSRLTVL.

The chain recombines TRBV4-1 with TRBJ2-7, with 10 bases aligning to TRBD1. With V trimmed by 0 bases and J by 6 bases, 8 bases remained unmatched. Germline V gene lookup returns CDR1 MGHRA and CDR2 YSYEKL. This CDR3 contains 16 residues. CDR3 DNA: TGCGCCAGCAGCCAAGAAAACCGGGACAGGGGCAGCGAGCAGTACTTC. Translation gives CASSQENRDRGSEQYF.

The rearrangement joins TRBV7-8 to TRBJ1-1, with TRBD1 identical over 7 bases. Germline CDR1 reads SGHVS; CDR2 reads FQNEAQ. The CDR3 length is 14 residues. V shed 3 bases and J 6 bases; nucleotides not matched to a gene: 7. The CDR3 reads CASSFGQAVAEAFF. The CDR3 nucleotides are TGTGCCAGCAGCTTCGGACAGGCGGTGGCTGAAGCTTTCTTT.

The chain joins TRBV7-3 to TRBJ2-2; D gene ambiguous. V dropped 1 base and J dropped 5 bases, with 11 bases sitting between them. Germline V gives CDR1 SGHTA, CDR2 FQGTGA. This CDR3 region has 15 residues. The CDR3 loop reads CASSLMNSPTGELFF. The DNA for the CDR3 is TGTGCCAGCAGCTTAATGAACAGCCCGACCGGGGAGCTGTTTTTT.

The V gene is TRBV4-3, the J gene TRBJ2-7; D possibly matches TRBD1 or TRBD2 (6 bases each). This CDR3 has 16 residues. Germline V gives CDR1 LGHNA, CDR2 YSLEER. Trimming took off 0 bases at V and 6 bases at J, with 18 bases between the two ends. The CDR3: CASSQDGDGGRVEQYF. DNA of the CDR3: TGCGCCAGCAGCCAAGATGGAGATGGGGGGCGCGTCGAGCAGTACTTC.

The chain recombines TRBV7-9 with TRBJ1-4; D is perhaps TRBD1 (5 bases). Germline assignment: CDR1 SEHNR and CDR2 FQNEAQ (reference sequence). The ends were cut back, 2 bases at V and 12 bases at J, with 19 bases in the middle. The CDR3 extends over 15 amino acids. CDR3 DNA sequence: TGTGCCAGCAGCTTAACTGCCGAGACGGGGCGGGAACTGTTTTTT. Translation: CASSLTAETGRELFF. Based on the CDR3 plus reference TRBV7-9 and TRBJ1-4, the full variable domain is DTGVSQNPRHKITKRGQNVTFRCDPISEHNRLYWYRQTLGQGPEFLTYFQNEAQLEKSRLLSDRFSAERPKGSFSTLEIQRTEQGDSAMYLCASSLTAETGRELFFGSGTQLSVL.

This clone was detected once. The chain combines TRBV5-4 with TRBJ2-2, with D possibly matching TRBD2 (6 bases). The CDR3 length is 14 residues. V dropped 4 bases and J dropped 5 bases, with 12 bases sitting between them. Germline CDR1 is SGHNT and CDR2 is YYREEE (reference sequence). The CDR3 loop is CASSTDGTTGELFF. In DNA form, the CDR3 reads TGTGCCAGCAGCACGGACGGGACTACCGGGGAGCTGTTTTTT.

The CDR3 sequence: CASSLRGHHNEQFF. CDR3 coding DNA: TGTGCCAGCAGCTTAAGGGGACATCATAATGAGCAGTTCTTC. The rearrangement links TRBV11-3 to TRBJ2-1; D is perhaps TRBD1 (6 bases). V lost 2 bases and J lost 7, with 12 bases in between. The CDR3 is made up of 14 amino acids. The V gene's germline CDR1 is SGHNT and CDR2 YENEEA.

This clone is a singleton in its sample. In DNA form, the CDR3 reads TGTGCCAGCGGAGAGGCGCGCACAGATACGCAGTATTTT. Residues: CASGEARTDTQYF. The V and J genes are TRBV7-2 and TRBJ2-3, with D uncertain. CDR1 and CDR2 from the germline V gene are SGHTA and FQGNSA. V lost 8 bases and J lost 1, with 10 bases in between. The CDR3 totals 13 residues.

This CDR3 reads CASSQSRYNSPLHF. The CDR3 DNA sequence: TGCGCCAGCAGCCAGTCGAGGTATAATTCACCCCTCCACTTT. The V gene is TRBV4-3, the J gene TRBJ1-6; no definite D call. The CDR3 totals 14 residues. The V gene's germline CDR1 is LGHNA and CDR2 YSLEER. V was clipped by 3 bases and J by 4 bases, with 7 bases between them.

This clone appeared a few times. The CDR3 DNA reads as TGTGCCAGCAGCCCTGGGACAGGGGTGAATGAGCAGTTCTTC. Protein: CASSPGTGVNEQFF. The chain carries TRBV16 and TRBJ2-1; 10 positions match TRBD1. CDR1 KGHSY and CDR2 FQNENV come from the germline V gene. V was clipped by 4 bases and J by 7 bases; unmatched bases: 4. CDR3 size: 14 residues.

The rearrangement links TRBV6-5 to TRBJ2-7; D might be TRBD2 (5 bases). CDR1 MNHEY and CDR2 SVGAGI come from the germline V gene. V was trimmed by 6 bases and J by 6 bases, leaving 15 bases between them. The CDR3 spans 13 residues. CDR3 bases: TGTGCCAGCAGAGGGCCGGAAAGCGGCGAGCAGTACTTC. This sequence encodes CASRGPESGEQYF.

The J gene is TRBJ2-7, the V gene TRBV5-1; no clear D. V shed 7 bases and J shed 2 bases, with 10 bases lying between them. The germline V gene encodes CDR1 SGHRS and CDR2 YFSETQ. The CDR3 loop spans 12 amino acids. The CDR3 DNA sequence: TGCGCCAGCCGGGTGCATACCTACGAGCAGTACTTC. Protein product: CASRVHTYEQYF.

The rearrangement joins TRBV7-9 to TRBJ2-2; 9 nucleotides align to TRBD1. The V gene end was trimmed by 7 bases and the J gene end by 2 bases; junction bases not matched to a gene: 8. The length of the CDR3 is 16 residues. Germline V gene sequence: CDR1 SEHNR, CDR2 FQNEAQ (reference sequence). The DNA for the CDR3 is TGTGCCAGCATCCTTACGGACAGGGGTAACACCGGGGAGCTGTTTTTT. As protein: CASILTDRGNTGELFF.

This clone was seen more than once but under ten times. The rearrangement uses TRBV11-2 and TRBJ2-3; 9 nucleotides line up with TRBD2. CDR1 is SGHAT and CDR2 is FQNNGV in the germline V gene. CDR3 length: 15 residues. J gave up 3 bases and V 5 bases, and 6 bases lay outside the gene matches. The CDR3 nucleotides are TGTGCCAGCAGCGGGAGCGGGGGGCAGACAGATACGCAGTATTTT. It encodes CASSGSGGQTDTQYF.